The 20 T cell receptor beta chains presented below share a single source sample, sequenced in a study of molecular identifiers for immune sequencing clone quantification. TCRdb recomputed calls from the PCR reads with MiXCR, one row per CDR3 protein. The table shows approximately 630,000 distinct CDR3 sequences, with about 25% occurring only once. The specimen was naive CD8+ T cells from blood, with Jurkat cell RNA spiked in. The subset was: FACS-sorted CD8+CD4-CCR7+CD45RA+ naive T cells. The source is a human donor in good health. Some libraries in this study had Jurkat cell RNA spiked in.

The rearrangement links TRBV4-1 to TRBJ2-3; 8 bases match TRBD2. The CDR3 length is 14 residues. V gave up 0 bases and J gave up 7 bases; unmatched junction bases: 3. CDR1 and CDR2 (germline): MGHRA, YSYEKL. The CDR3 is CASSQEGLAYTQYF. DNA of the CDR3: TGCGCCAGCAGCCAAGAAGGACTAGCCTATACGCAGTATTTT.

As to this clonotype: At one of its ends the junction is not consistent with the germline gene, which may arise from a read error. CDR3 loop: CASSHGQGAYGQYF. CDR3 nucleotides: TGCGCCAGCAGCCACGGACAGGGGGCCTACGGGCAGTACTTC. This rearrangement joins TRBV4-1 to TRBJ2-7; the match to TRBD1 covers 11 bases. CDR1 is MGHRA and CDR2 is YSYEKL in the germline V gene. The CDR3 totals 14 residues.

The J gene is TRBJ2-3, the V gene TRBV19; no firm D call. The V gene lost 0 bases and the J gene lost 1 base, with 5 bases spanning the gap. The CDR3 sequence is 14 residues long. The germline V gene has CDR1 LNHDA and CDR2 SQIVND (reference sequence). CDR3 residues: CASSIDIGTDTQYF. CDR3 sequence (DNA): TGTGCCAGTAGTATAGACATCGGCACAGATACGCAGTATTTT.

This clonotype was seen a handful of times. V usage is TRBV12-3 or TRBV12-4 and J usage is TRBJ2-3; TRBD1 is a possible D gene (6 bases). V shed 8 bases and J shed 0 bases, with 18 bases lying between them. The CDR3 covers 16 residues. CDR3: CASCPGTSGSTDTQYF. The CDR3, as DNA: TGTGCCAGCTGTCCGGGGACATCCGGGAGCACAGATACGCAGTATTTT.

This clonotype appeared a few times. This chain joins TRBV6-2 or TRBV6-3 and TRBJ2-7; TRBD1 or TRBD2 may be the D gene (5 bases each). Germline assignment: CDR1 MNHEY and CDR2 SVGEGT. The CDR3 has 15 amino acids. With 7 bases removed from V and 0 bases from J, the gap between germline ends came to 16 bases. The CDR3 sequence is CASTPGGTSSYEQYF. The CDR3 region has the DNA TGTGCCAGCACTCCTGGTGGGACGTCCTCCTACGAGCAGTACTTC.

This clonotype showed up many times. V usage is TRBV30 and J usage is TRBJ2-1; D might be TRBD2 (5 bases). The germline V gene encodes CDR1 GTSNPN and CDR2 SVGIG (reference sequence). The CDR3 covers 12 residues. V was cut by 0 bases and J by 7 bases, with 7 bases left in between. The DNA of the CDR3 is TGTGCCTGGAGTGTAACGGGGAATGAGCAGTTCTTC. This translates into CAWSVTGNEQFF.

This clonotype was seen a few times. A much more abundant neighbour one base away suggests this may be a read error. Without the conserved terminal phenylalanine or tryptophan, this CDR3 likely stems from a read error. The chain uses TRBV7-6 and TRBJ2-7, with D possibly being TRBD2 (5 bases). The ends were cut back, 5 bases at V and 2 bases at J, with 16 bases in the middle. This CDR3 contains 15 residues. Germline loops: CDR1 SGHVS, CDR2 FNYEAQ. CDR3 in amino acids: CASSPPGLATYEQYL. The CDR3 DNA sequence: TGTGCCAGCAGCCCCCCAGGACTTGCCACCTACGAGCAGTACCTC.

On this clonotype: One end of the junction is discordant with germline, which a read error may explain. This rearrangement joins TRBV27 to TRBJ2-3; tentatively, D is TRBD1 or TRBD2 (5 bases each). The CDR3 sequence is 14 residues long. Germline CDR1 reads MNHEY; CDR2 reads SMNVEV (reference sequence). CDR3 DNA: TGTGCCAGCAGCTACCGGGACGGTACAGATACGCGGTATTTT. It yields the protein CASSYRDGTDTRYF.

On this clonotype itself: The junction shows a germline mismatch at one end, possibly a read error. The chain uses TRBV10-3 and TRBJ2-1, with TRBD2 as a possible D gene (6 bases). This CDR3 is 17 amino acids long. Germline CDR1 reads ENHRY; CDR2 reads SYGVKD. The CDR3 region is CVISESPLGGAYNEQFF. The CDR3 DNA reads as TGTGTCATCAGTGAGTCTCCTTTGGGAGGCGCCTACAATGAGCAGTTCTTC.

This clonotype was observed many times. The chain employs TRBV6-5 and TRBJ2-7; D remains unclear. Looked up from germline, CDR1 is MNHEY and CDR2 is SVGAGI. The V gene lost 0 bases and the J gene lost 0 bases, with 6 bases spanning the gap. CDR3 size: 14 residues. The CDR3 spells CASSYSFSSYEQYF. CDR3 DNA sequence: TGTGCCAGCAGTTACTCGTTCAGCTCCTACGAGCAGTACTTC.

This clonotype was detected only a few times. The rearrangement joins TRBV3-1 to TRBJ2-3, with D possibly being TRBD2 (5 bases). The CDR3 covers 14 residues. V lost 5 bases and J 0 bases, leaving 9 bases between the germline ends. The V gene's germline CDR1 is LGHDT and CDR2 YNNKEL (reference sequence). In nucleotides, the CDR3 is TGTGCCAGCAGCTGGGAGATTAGCACAGATACGCAGTATTTT. It is translated as CASSWEISTDTQYF.

This clonotype has just a few counts. The gene calls are TRBV10-3 and TRBJ2-1; 8 nucleotides align to TRBD1. Losses at the gene ends were 3 bases for V and 5 bases for J; bases not matched to a gene: 6. The CDR3 sequence is 15 residues long. Germline V lookup: CDR1 ENHRY, CDR2 SYGVKD. The CDR3: CAISERTGFDNEQFF. The CDR3 DNA reads TGTGCCATCAGTGAAAGGACAGGGTTTGACAATGAGCAGTTCTTC.

The table lists this clonotype with many counts. V usage is TRBV29-1 and J usage is TRBJ2-1; 8 bases agree with TRBD1. V shed 1 base, J shed 6 bases, and the junction held 5 bases outside the gene matches. CDR3 length: 14 residues. Germline loops: CDR1 SQVTM, CDR2 ANQGSEA. The CDR3, as DNA: TGCAGCGTTGAAGGGACAGGGATCATCAATGAGCAGTTCTTC. Translation gives CSVEGTGIINEQFF.

This clonotype has at least ten counts. V gene TRBV2 combines with J gene TRBJ2-7; TRBD1 matches at 7 bases. V shed 7 bases, J shed 5 bases, and the junction held 8 bases outside the gene matches. The CDR3 loop spans 13 amino acids. In germline, CDR1 is SNHLY, CDR2 FYNNEI. Here the CDR3 reads CASTTRDSHEQYF. The CDR3, as DNA: TGTGCCAGCACTACCCGGGACAGCCACGAGCAGTACTTC.

This clonotype was picked up a small number of times. The J gene is TRBJ2-7, the V gene TRBV19; D ambiguous. Between the trimmed V and J ends, which lost 5 bases and 1 base, there was a span of 15 bases. The CDR3 loop spans 15 amino acids. In germline, CDR1 is LNHDA, CDR2 SQIVND (reference sequence). This chain's CDR3 is CASSPSPAYSYEQYF. The CDR3 nucleotides are TGTGCCAGTAGTCCTTCCCCAGCTTATTCCTACGAGCAGTACTTC. The complete variable domain, with remaining parts taken from reference TRBV19 and TRBJ2-7, reads DGGITQSPKYLFRKEGQNVTLSCEQNLNHDAMYWYRQDPGQGLRLIYYSQIVNDFQKGDIAEGYSVSREKKESFPLTVTSAQKNPTAFYLCASSPSPAYSYEQYFGPGTRLTVT.

This clonotype was found a few times. The chain joins TRBV4-1 to TRBJ1-1; 7 bases agree with TRBD1. The CDR3 spans 18 residues. Germline CDR1 is MGHRA and CDR2 is YSYEKL. J gave up 0 bases and V 0 bases, and 10 bases lay outside the gene matches. The DNA for the CDR3 is TGCGCCAGCAGCCAAGAAAGTCTAGGGACAGCTATGAACACTGAAGCTTTCTTT. Its translation: CASSQESLGTAMNTEAFF.

As concerns this clonotype: With a much larger clone just one base away, this may be a read error. The chain employs TRBV3-1 and TRBJ1-1; 7 positions match TRBD1. The CDR3 is made up of 15 amino acids. CDR1 LGHDT and CDR2 YNNKEL come from the germline V gene (reference sequence). The CDR3: CASSQLAGGSTEALF. CDR3 in DNA: TGTGCCAGCAGCCAATTGGCAGGGGGAAGCACTGAAGCTCTCTTT.

The rearrangement joins TRBV7-3 to TRBJ2-6; 8 bases align to TRBD2. Germline CDR1 reads SGHTA; CDR2 reads FQGTGA. The CDR3 loop spans 18 amino acids. V dropped 5 bases and J dropped 4; count of bases not matched to a gene: 13. The CDR3 is CASSPQGIAGLGANVLTF. As DNA, the CDR3 is TGTGCCAGCAGCCCTCAGGGGATAGCGGGATTGGGGGCCAACGTCCTGACTTTC. The entire variable domain, with the rest obtained from reference TRBV7-3 and TRBJ2-6, is as follows: GAGVSQTPSNKVTEKGKYVELRCDPISGHTALYWYRQSLGQGPEFLIYFQGTGAADDSGLPNDRFFAVRPEGSVSTLKIQRTERGDSAVYLCASSPQGIAGLGANVLTFGAGSRLTVL.

As to this clonotype: A read error may be the cause here, since a much bigger clone is one base away. V is TRBV13 and J is TRBJ2-7; 10 nucleotides match TRBD1. There are 14 residues in the CDR3. CDR1 PRHDT and CDR2 FYEKMQ come from the germline V gene (reference sequence). J lost 5 bases, V lost 4 bases, and 5 bases had no gene match. The CDR3 DNA reads TGTGCCAGCAGCTATGGCGACAGGGGGCACGAGCAGTACTTC. Its translation: CASSYGDRGHEQYF.

The V call is TRBV15, the J call TRBJ2-7; D call uncertain. This CDR3 spans 12 amino acids. Germline V gene lookup returns CDR1 LNHNV and CDR2 YYDKDF (reference sequence). Trimming removed 3 bases from V and 3 bases from J, with 6 bases in between. In DNA form, the CDR3 reads TGTGCCACCAGCAGTCAATACTACGAGCAGTACTTC. It yields the protein CATSSQYYEQYF.